A selection of T cell receptor beta chains follows, all from one sample in a study of glioma-infiltrating T cells. TCRdb passed the multiplex PCR reads through MiXCR, listing each CDR3 protein once. In the table there are 95,000 to 110,000 distinct CDR3 sequences, 25% to 30% of which are singletons. The specimen sequenced was glioma tissue, nonneoplastic brain tissue, or PBMCs (not recorded which). Source of these receptors: a human donor with low-grade glioma or glioblastoma, undergoing nonglioma brain surgery, or in good health (not recorded which). Each CDR3 is given with its conserved first and last residue. Fields, in order: J gene, clone size, V gene, D gene, CDR3 protein, CDR3 DNA. A D gene is named only where the DNA matches it firmly. Expanded clones get a size class; other rows say once, few or many, or leave the size out.

>TRBJ2-3|many|TRBV4-2|TRBD2
CASSQDLAGLDTQYF
TGTGCCAGCAGCCAGGACCTAGCGGGTCTAGATACGCAGTATTTT
>TRBJ2-3|many|TRBV7-2|TRBD2
CASSSRGGGTDTQYF
TGTGCCAGCAGCTCCCGGGGGGGCGGCACAGATACGCAGTATTTT
>TRBJ2-1|many|TRBV7-2|NA
CASSLTGASYNEQFF
TGTGCCAGCAGCTTGACAGGCGCCTCCTACAATGAGCAGTTCTTC
>TRBJ2-4|NA|TRBV20-1|NA
CSAHPGGGQGNIQYF
TGCAGTGCCCACCCAGGGGGGGGCCAGGGGAACATTCAGTACTTC
>TRBJ2-3|few|TRBV5-1|TRBD2
CASSSGSGGDTQYF
TGCGCCAGCAGCTCGGGCAGCGGGGGAGATACGCAGTATTTT
>TRBJ1-1|NA|TRBV5-5|NA
CASSLFPGLEAFF
TGTGCCAGCAGCTTGTTTCCTGGGCTTGAAGCTTTCTTT
>TRBJ1-1|few|TRBV12-3/TRBV12-4|NA
CASILTVNTEAFF
TGTGCCAGCATCCTAACAGTGAACACTGAAGCTTTCTTT
>TRBJ2-5|many|TRBV7-2|TRBD2
CASRIFSGGATETQYF
TGTGCCAGCAGGATATTTAGCGGGGGGGCTACGGAGACCCAGTACTTC
>TRBJ1-3|few|TRBV7-2|NA
CASSPDGLSSGNTIYF
TGTGCCAGCAGCCCAGATGGGTTGAGCTCTGGAAACACCATATATTTT
>TRBJ2-5|NA|TRBV7-3|NA
CASSLAGLQETQYF
TGTGCCAGCAGCTTAGCGGGGCTACAAGAGACCCAGTACTTC
>TRBJ2-7|many|TRBV6-1|NA
CASRPQVSSYEQYF
TGTGCCAGCAGGCCACAGGTTTCCTCCTACGAGCAGTACTTC
>TRBJ2-1|NA|TRBV7-8|TRBD2
CANSYSGGAGNEQFF
TGTGCCAACAGCTATAGCGGGGGGGCCGGGAATGAGCAGTTCTTC
>TRBJ2-5|few|TRBV18|NA
CASSRDTQETQYF
TGTGCCAGCTCAAGGGACACCCAAGAGACCCAGTACTTC
>TRBJ2-3|NA|TRBV5-1|TRBD2
CASSLATSADTQYF
TGCGCCAGCAGCTTGGCGACTAGCGCAGATACGCAGTATTTT
>TRBJ1-5|many|TRBV19|TRBD1
CASQTGGRGILQPQHF
TGTGCCAGCCAAACAGGGGGCAGGGGGATTCTTCAGCCCCAGCATTTT
>TRBJ1-2|many|TRBV6-1|NA
CASTKTTGFDGYTF
TGTGCCAGCACCAAAACTACGGGGTTTGATGGCTACACCTTC
>TRBJ2-1|many|TRBV7-2|NA
CASSLPGASGQFF
TGTGCCAGCAGCTTACCAGGGGCATCAGGGCAGTTCTTC
>TRBJ1-1|many|TRBV7-3|NA
CASSLGGGRTTEAFF
TGTGCCAGCAGCTTAGGCGGGGGGCGGACCACTGAAGCTTTCTTT
>TRBJ1-2|many|TRBV28|NA
CASSLPQGTNYGYTF
TGTGCCAGCAGTTTACCCCAGGGGACTAACTATGGCTACACCTTC
>TRBJ2-3|many|TRBV3-1|NA
CASSQATNTDTQYF
TGTGCCAGCAGCCAAGCGACCAACACAGATACGCAGTATTTT
>TRBJ2-3|few|TRBV30|NA
CAWTLGAGSTDTQYF
TGTGCCTGGACACTAGGGGCAGGAAGCACAGATACGCAGTATTTT
>TRBJ2-5|many|TRBV6-1|NA
CASSAKETQYF
TGTGCCAGCAGTGCAAAGGAGACCCAGTACTTC
>TRBJ1-5|many|TRBV27|NA
CASSFSSVQPQHF
TGTGCCAGCAGTTTTAGTTCGGTTCAGCCCCAGCATTTT
>TRBJ2-1|many|TRBV6-6|NA
CASSYTTGIYNGQFF
TGTGCCAGCAGTTACACCACTGGTATCTACAATGGGCAGTTCTTC
>TRBJ2-7|NA|TRBV7-2|TRBD2
CASSLGLAGGTYEQYF
TGTGCCAGCAGCTTAGGACTAGCGGGGGGGACCTACGAGCAGTACTTC
>TRBJ2-4|NA|TRBV7-9|NA
CASRSDGDSKNIQYF
TGTGCCAGCAGATCAGACGGTGACAGTAAAAACATTCAGTACTTC
>TRBJ2-5|NA|TRBV11-1|NA
CASRRGSQETHYF
TGTGCCAGCAGACGGGGGAGCCAAGAGACCCATTACTTC
>TRBJ1-5|once|TRBV15|TRBD1
CATGYGTRTGGRQPQHF
TGTGCCACCGGCTATGGCACTCGGACAGGGGGTCGTCAGCCCCAGCATTTT